This entry lists 21 T cell receptor beta chains sequenced from one sample in a study of a mutant IDH1 vaccine in newly diagnosed glioma. Profiling relied on immunoSEQ multiplex PCR, and the TCRdb table lists in-frame clones only, not all of them. Of fewer than 85,000 clones in the sample, 65% to 90% were seen once. Time point specified: baseline, week 1 (first vaccination visit). The treatment was: pre-vaccination baseline after standard-of-care therapy. The sequencing used PBMCs, collected from a glioma patient treated with radiotherapy, temozolomide or both. These receptors were obtained from a man between 25 and 39 years old with glioma.

The chain carries TRBV23-1 and TRBJ2-7; D remains unclear. TRBV23-1 belongs to the ORF category, with a function that is uncertain. The V gene lost 6 bases and the J gene lost 11 bases, with 17 bases spanning the gap. CDR3 length equals 12 residues. Here the CDR3 DNA reads TGCGCCAGCAGCCGTGGCCTCAGAGCAAAGTACTTC. It is translated as CASSRGLRAKYF.

The rearrangement links TRBV20-1 to TRBJ1-2, with unresolved D. Trimming pared 5 bases from V and 5 bases from J, leaving 6 bases between. Germline-derived CDR1 and CDR2 are DFQATT and SNEGSKA (reference sequence). The CDR3 length is 10 residues. CDR3 coding DNA: TGCAGTGCTTTCGAGTATGGCTACACCTTC. It is translated as CSAFEYGYTF.

The chain joins TRBV18 to TRBJ1-3, with TRBD1 identical over 9 bases. The trim removed 5 bases at V and 0 bases at J, leaving 5 bases unmatched. The germline V gene encodes CDR1 KGHSH and CDR2 LQKENI. The CDR3 contains 16 residues. The CDR3: CASSGTGPSSGNTIYF. In DNA, the CDR3 is TGTGCCAGCTCAGGGACAGGGCCCAGCTCTGGAAACACCATATATTTT.

The V and J genes are TRBV2 and TRBJ1-1; 8 nucleotides align to TRBD1. The V and J ends lost 8 bases and 5 bases, in that order; junction bases with no gene match: 4. CDR1 and CDR2 (germline): SNHLY, FYNNEI. The CDR3 sequence is 12 residues long. The CDR3 is CASGQGDTEAFF. DNA for the CDR3: TGTGCCAGCGGACAGGGCGATACTGAAGCTTTCTTT.

As for this clone: This same CDR3 is encoded by further DNA sequences in the sample. The V gene is TRBV4-2, the J gene TRBJ1-4; D gene uncertain. The V and J ends lost 0 bases and 4 bases respectively, with 9 bases between them. This CDR3 spans 15 amino acids. The germline V gene has CDR1 LGHNA and CDR2 YNFKEQ. The CDR3 reads CASSQDAAHNEKLFF. CDR3 nucleotides: TGTGCCAGCAGCCAAGATGCCGCGCATAATGAAAAACTGTTTTTT.

This clone was observed a few times. The chain couples TRBV19 to TRBJ1-5; a possible D gene is TRBD1 (5 bases). The CDR3 length is 13 residues. Trimming cost V 4 bases and J 2 bases, with 6 bases left between them. Germline-derived CDR1 and CDR2 are LNHDA and SQIVND (reference sequence). The chain's CDR3 is CASSRGGNQPQHF. The CDR3 DNA follows: TGTGCCAGTAGTAGGGGGGGCAATCAGCCCCAGCATTTT.

This clone came up a few times. This sequence joins TRBV28 and TRBJ1-2; the match to TRBD1 covers 7 bases. The CDR3 spans 13 residues. Trimming at V came to 3 bases and at J to 2 bases, leaving 0 bases not matched to a gene. Germline CDR1 MDHEN, CDR2 SYDVKM. As DNA, the CDR3 is TGTGCCAGCAGTTTGACAGGGAACTATGGCTACACCTTC. It translates to CASSLTGNYGYTF.

The rearrangement uses TRBV5-1 and TRBJ2-3, with D possibly matching TRBD2 (6 bases). Trimming removed 2 bases from V and 0 bases from J, with 19 bases in between. Germline lookup yields CDR1 SGHRS and CDR2 YFSETQ. This CDR3 region has 18 residues. The CDR3 loop is CASSFRISGGASTDTQYF. As DNA, the CDR3 is TGCGCCAGCAGCTTTAGGATAAGCGGCGGGGCGAGCACAGATACGCAGTATTTT.

This clone was seen only once. This rearrangement joins TRBV2 to TRBJ1-5, with 11 bases aligning to TRBD1. The CDR3 consists of 17 residues. Germline V gene lookup returns CDR1 SNHLY and CDR2 FYNNEI. V shed 6 bases, J shed 4 bases, and the junction held 11 bases outside the gene matches. The CDR3: CASRTTGDRGTNQPQHF. The CDR3, as DNA: TGTGCCAGCAGAACAACCGGGGACAGGGGGACTAATCAGCCCCAGCATTTT.

This chain connects TRBV9 to TRBJ2-3; 11 bases line up with TRBD2. The CDR3 loop spans 18 amino acids. Germline V gives CDR1 SGDLS, CDR2 YYNGEE. V lost 0 bases and J lost 0; bases outside the gene matches: 6. The chain's CDR3 is CASSVAASGGLSTDTQYF. The CDR3 nucleotides read TGTGCCAGCAGCGTAGCGGCTAGCGGGGGGCTTAGCACAGATACGCAGTATTTT.

The rearrangement uses TRBV19 and TRBJ1-5, with 7 bases that match TRBD1. Germline trimming cut 4 bases from V and 7 bases from J; bases unmatched to any gene: 10. CDR1 and CDR2 (germline): LNHDA, SQIVND (reference sequence). CDR3 length: 15 amino acids. The CDR3 is CASSTHETGRQPQHF. The CDR3 nucleotides are TGTGCCAGTAGTACTCATGAGACAGGGCGGCAGCCCCAGCATTTT. Drawing the rest from reference TRBV19 and TRBJ1-5, the complete variable domain is DGGITQSPKYLFRKEGQNVTLSCEQNLNHDAMYWYRQDPGQGLRLIYYSQIVNDFQKGDIAEGYSVSREKKESFPLTVTSAQKNPTAFYLCASSTHETGRQPQHFGDGTRLSIL.

The gene calls are TRBV5-4 and TRBJ1-6; D gene ambiguous. The CDR3 consists of 17 residues. V lost 4 bases to trimming and J lost 9 bases, with 23 bases between them. Germline V gene data show CDR1 as SGHNT and CDR2 as YYREEE (reference sequence). In DNA, the CDR3 is TGTGCCAGCAGCGCCTTGTGGGCGGACGGATCGCGTTCACCCCTCCACTTT. Translated, it gives CASSALWADGSRSPLHF. The whole variable domain, remainder taken from reference TRBV5-4 and TRBJ1-6, is ETGVTQSPTHLIKTRGQQVTLRCSSQSGHNTVSWYQQALGQGPQFIFQYYREEENGRGNFPPRFSGLQFPNYSSELNVNALELDDSALYLCASSALWADGSRSPLHFGNGTRLTVT.

The V call is TRBV15, the J call TRBJ2-1; D is unclear. V dropped 0 bases and J dropped 2 bases, with 11 bases sitting between them. The CDR3 has 16 amino acids. Germline CDR1 and CDR2: LNHNV and YYDKDF (reference sequence). Here the CDR3 reads CATSRDNRVPYNEQFF. The DNA for the CDR3 is TGTGCCACCAGCAGAGATAATAGGGTCCCCTACAATGAGCAGTTCTTC. Together with reference TRBV15 and TRBJ2-1, the CDR3 gives the full variable domain: DAMVIQNPRYQVTQFGKPVTLSCSQTLNHNVMYWYQQKSSQAPKLLFHYYDKDFNNEADTPDNFQSRRPNTSFCFLDIRSPGLGDTAMYLCATSRDNRVPYNEQFFGPGTRLTVL.

As for this clone: Other DNA sequences of this sample code for an identical CDR3. The V call is TRBV9, the J call TRBJ1-3; D perhaps matches TRBD1 (5 bases). Trimming shortened V by 0 bases and J by 4 bases, and 8 bases separated the two germline ends. The CDR3 extends over 14 amino acids. Germline V gene lookup returns CDR1 SGDLS and CDR2 YYNGEE. CDR3 DNA: TGTGCCAGCAGCGTAGGGGGCGCCGGAAACACCATATATTTT. Amino acid sequence: CASSVGGAGNTIYF.

The rearrangement links TRBV5-1 to TRBJ2-7; either TRBD1 or TRBD2 may supply D (5 bases each). The germline gives CDR1 SGHRS, CDR2 YFSETQ. Trimming took off 6 bases at V and 6 bases at J, with 16 bases between the two ends. CDR3 size: 13 residues. In DNA form, the CDR3 reads TGCGCCAGCAACCGGGACGGAGTAAGCGAGCAGTACTTC. Its translation: CASNRDGVSEQYF. The complete variable domain, with remaining parts taken from reference TRBV5-1 and TRBJ2-7, reads KAGVTQTPRYLIKTRGQQVTLSCSPISGHRSVSWYQQTPGQGLQFLFEYFSETQRNKGNFPGRFSGRQFSNSRSEMNVSTLELGDSALYLCASNRDGVSEQYFGPGTRLTVT.

This clone has only one observation. This chain connects TRBV6-5 to TRBJ1-1; D uncertain. This CDR3 is 15 amino acids long. CDR1 and CDR2 from the germline V gene are MNHEY and SVGAGI. Deletions cut 6 bases from V and 8 bases from J, with 22 bases between. CDR3 loop: CASRARQGLIKEAFF. Here the CDR3 DNA reads TGTGCCAGCAGGGCACGTCAAGGACTAATAAAAGAAGCTTTCTTT.

The chain combines TRBV19 with TRBJ1-5; no firm D call. The CDR3 contains 15 residues. V was trimmed by 0 bases and J by 0 bases, leaving 6 bases between them. Germline CDR1 is LNHDA and CDR2 is SQIVND (reference sequence). DNA for the CDR3: TGTGCCAGTAGTATAGACAGCTATAGCAATCAGCCCCAGCATTTT. Amino acid sequence: CASSIDSYSNQPQHF.

The chain employs TRBV6-1 and TRBJ1-5; D not resolved. V lost 3 bases to trimming and J lost 4 bases, with 10 bases between them. Per germline, CDR1 MNHNS and CDR2 SASEGT. CDR3 length equals 14 residues. The CDR3 DNA follows: TGTGCCAGCAGTGACCTGGGCCCTAATCAGCCCCAGCATTTT. This codes for CASSDLGPNQPQHF.

The chain uses TRBV7-2 and TRBJ1-5; TRBD1 might be the D (5 bases). With 3 bases removed from V and 7 bases from J, the gap between germline ends came to 10 bases. The length of the CDR3 is 13 residues. The germline V gene has CDR1 SGHTA and CDR2 FQGNSA. The CDR3 DNA follows: TGTGCCAGCAGCTTGTTGAGGGGACAGCCCCAGCATTTT. It specifies CASSLLRGQPQHF.

The rearrangement links TRBV6-1 to TRBJ1-1, with unresolved D. The CDR3 extends over 14 amino acids. The V end was cut by 2 bases, the J end by 0 bases, with 7 bases between. CDR1 and CDR2 from the germline V gene are MNHNS and SASEGT. DNA for the CDR3: TGTGCCAGCAGTGAAAGCCCCCTGAACACTGAAGCTTTCTTT. This translates into CASSESPLNTEAFF.

The chain links TRBV5-1 to TRBJ1-2; TRBD1 agrees at 12 bases. After removal of 0 bases from V and 7 bases from J, the junction contained 1 base not matched to a gene. This CDR3 has 14 residues. The germline gives CDR1 SGHRS, CDR2 YFSETQ. The CDR3 DNA reads as TGCGCCAGCAGCTTGGCGGGACAGGGGGCTGGCTACACCTTC. Translating it yields CASSLAGQGAGYTF.